These 27 T cell receptor beta chains were sequenced from one sample in a study of shared clonotypes between healthy human individuals. Clones were sequenced by immunoSEQ multiplex PCR, and TCRdb holds only the in-frame ones, with some missing. Of some 2 million clones in the sample, 85% to 95% were seen once. The sequencing input was naive CD4+ T cells sorted from blood. Subset of the sample: CD45RA+ positively selected. The source is a man between 18 and 29 years old in good health.

This clone was detected once. CDR3 nucleotide sequence: TGTGCCAGCAGCCCCTTCGGGGAGTACGAGCAGTACTTC. The encoded protein is CASSPFGEYEQYF. V usage is TRBV6-5 and J usage is TRBJ2-7; TRBD2 is a possible D gene (5 bases). This CDR3 has 13 residues. The germline V gene has CDR1 MNHEY and CDR2 SVGAGI. V lost 6 bases, J lost 4 bases, and 13 bases lay in between.

The chain recombines TRBV11-2 with TRBJ1-4; D possibly corresponds to TRBD1 (5 bases). V was clipped by 5 bases and J by 3 bases, with 13 bases between them. Germline V gives CDR1 SGHAT, CDR2 FQNNGV. This CDR3 comprises 15 residues. The CDR3 protein is CASSPTTAANEKLFF. CDR3 nucleotide sequence: TGTGCCAGCAGCCCAACGACAGCAGCTAATGAAAAACTGTTTTTT.

The chain joins TRBV7-9 to TRBJ2-7; D not certain. CDR1 is SEHNR, CDR2 FQNEAQ, per germline (reference sequence). With 5 bases removed from V and 5 bases from J, the gap between germline ends came to 13 bases. This CDR3 spans 13 amino acids. CDR3 in amino acids: CASSRKGPNEQYF. In nucleotides, the CDR3 is TGTGCCAGCAGCAGGAAAGGCCCGAACGAGCAGTACTTC.

The rearrangement uses TRBV5-6 and TRBJ2-7; the match to TRBD1 covers 7 bases. The CDR3 runs 13 residues. V lost 3 bases and J lost 3; bases outside the gene matches: 3. Germline CDR1 SGHDT, CDR2 YYEEEE. The CDR3 region is CASSWDSGYEQYF. The CDR3 DNA is TGTGCCAGCAGCTGGGACAGCGGCTACGAGCAGTACTTC.

This clone was seen once. V usage is TRBV5-4 and J usage is TRBJ1-2, with D maybe TRBD1 (5 bases). Between the trimmed V and J ends, which lost 0 bases and 2 bases, there was a span of 14 bases. The CDR3 totals 16 residues. Germline CDR1 reads SGHNT; CDR2 reads YYREEE (reference sequence). CDR3 in DNA: TGTGCCAGCAGCTTGGGCGGCTCAAGACAGAACTATGGCTACACCTTC. Its protein is CASSLGGSRQNYGYTF.

As regards this clone: Other DNA sequences in this sample translate to the same CDR3. This chain links TRBV19 with TRBJ1-1; unclear D gene. V dropped 9 bases and J dropped 2 bases, with 13 bases sitting between them. Germline V gives CDR1 LNHDA, CDR2 SQIVND (reference sequence). This CDR3 has 13 residues. DNA of the CDR3: TGTGCCAGCTCGACGACACCAAACACTGAAGCTTTCTTT. Protein product: CASSTTPNTEAFF.

The rearrangement joins TRBV11-2 to TRBJ2-1, with D possibly being TRBD1 or TRBD2 (6 bases each). Germline V gene sequence: CDR1 SGHAT, CDR2 FQNNGV. CDR3 length: 13 residues. Trimming removed 5 bases from V and 9 bases from J, with 14 bases in between. CDR3 sequence: CASSLGGPAEQFF. The CDR3 nucleotides read TGTGCCAGCAGCCTCGGGGGCCCGGCTGAGCAGTTCTTC.

This chain joins TRBV6-5 and TRBJ1-1; D is ambiguous. Per the germline V gene, CDR1 is MNHEY and CDR2 is SVGAGI. Trimming took off 6 bases at V and 10 bases at J, with 15 bases between the two ends. This CDR3 has 12 amino acids. CDR3 bases: TGTGCCAGCAGCTTTCTTGCCCCTTTAGCTTTCTTT. This sequence encodes CASSFLAPLAFF.

As regards this clone: The sample has other DNA sequences that encode this CDR3 too. The chain has TRBV2 and TRBJ1-1, with D perhaps matching TRBD1 (5 bases). This CDR3 contains 14 residues. V was cut by 3 bases and J by 5 bases, with 13 bases left in between. The germline gives CDR1 SNHLY, CDR2 FYNNEI. The CDR3 protein is CASSEEQGGTEAFF. In DNA form, the CDR3 reads TGTGCCAGCAGTGAGGAGCAGGGTGGGACTGAAGCTTTCTTT.

The chain links TRBV19 to TRBJ1-4; 7 nucleotides agree with TRBD1. CDR3 length: 15 amino acids. Germline CDR1 LNHDA, CDR2 SQIVND (reference sequence). Germline trimming cut 5 bases from V and 0 bases from J; bases unmatched to any gene: 3. The CDR3 spells CASSPGQATNEKLFF. CDR3 DNA: TGTGCCAGTAGTCCAGGACAGGCAACTAATGAAAAACTGTTTTTT.

This chain links TRBV30 with TRBJ2-7, with TRBD1 as a possible D gene (6 bases). The V gene lost 1 base and the J gene lost 4 bases, with 17 bases spanning the gap. CDR1 and CDR2 from the germline V gene are GTSNPN and SVGIG (reference sequence). The CDR3 length is 15 residues. CDR3 sequence reads: CAWSGVGTRTYEQYF. As DNA, the CDR3 is TGTGCCTGGAGTGGGGTCGGGACACGGACATACGAGCAGTACTTC.

The V gene is TRBV5-1, the J gene TRBJ2-5, with D possibly called TRBD1 or TRBD2 (5 bases each). From germline, CDR1 is SGHRS and CDR2 YFSETQ. The V end lost 3 bases, the J end lost 1 base, and 7 bases lay between the germline ends. The CDR3 loop spans 13 amino acids. The CDR3 spells CASSWDVQETQYF. Here the CDR3 DNA reads TGCGCCAGCAGCTGGGACGTCCAAGAGACCCAGTACTTC.

The rearrangement links TRBV5-1 to TRBJ2-3, with D uncertain. CDR1 is SGHRS, CDR2 YFSETQ, per germline. The CDR3 runs 13 residues. V was cut by 6 bases and J by 1 base, with 9 bases left in between. The CDR3 bases are TGCGCCAGCAACCTCCTCCGCACAGATACGCAGTATTTT. Amino acid sequence: CASNLLRTDTQYF.

With regard to this clone: The same CDR3 can be traced to other DNA sequences in this sample. The rearrangement joins TRBV7-2 to TRBJ1-1; D uncertain. Germline CDR1 and CDR2: SGHTA and FQGNSA. Trimming removed 2 bases from V and 0 bases from J, with 4 bases in between. The CDR3 totals 13 residues. CDR3 sequence (DNA): TGTGCCAGCAGCTTATCCCTGAACACTGAAGCTTTCTTT. Protein product: CASSLSLNTEAFF. Supplemented by reference TRBV7-2 and TRBJ1-1, the full variable domain reads GAGVSQSPSNKVTEKGKDVELRCDPISGHTALYWYRQSLGQGLEFLIYFQGNSAPDKSGLPSDRFSAERTGGSVSTLTIQRTQQEDSAVYLCASSLSLNTEAFFGQGTRLTVV.

The table lists this clone with a count of one. The V call is TRBV11-2, the J call TRBJ1-3, with 9 nucleotides matching TRBD1. Germline-derived CDR1 and CDR2 are SGHAT and FQNNGV. The trim removed 5 bases at V and 2 bases at J, leaving 7 bases unmatched. This CDR3 comprises 16 residues. CDR3 sequence reads: CASSRDRVLPGNTIYF. The DNA for the CDR3 is TGTGCCAGCAGCCGGGACAGGGTTCTCCCTGGAAACACCATATATTTT.

The genes are TRBV11-2 and TRBJ1-6, with 9 bases aligning to TRBD1. This CDR3 has 18 amino acids. V dropped 1 base and J dropped 8; count of bases not matched to a gene: 12. Per the germline V gene, CDR1 is SGHAT and CDR2 is FQNNGV. This chain's CDR3 is CASSLAPPGQGFYSPLHF. The CDR3 DNA sequence: TGTGCCAGCAGCTTAGCCCCCCCGGGACAGGGCTTTTATTCACCCCTCCACTTT.

The CDR3 sequence is CASSLGQGEMGGYTF. CDR3 bases: TGTGCCAGCAGCCTAGGACAGGGGGAAATGGGAGGCTACACCTTC. This chain uses TRBV5-4 with TRBJ1-2; 10 bases fit TRBD1. The CDR3 is 15 residues long. J gave up 8 bases and V 4 bases, and 11 bases lay outside the gene matches. CDR1 and CDR2 from the germline V gene are SGHNT and YYREEE (reference sequence).

In the case of this clone: A junction end diverges from the germline sequence, so it may reflect a read error. CDR3 protein: CSARVERELFF. For the CDR3, the DNA is TGCAGTGCCAGAGTGGAGCGGGAGCTGTTTTTT. The chain uses TRBV20-1 and TRBJ2-2; D is uncertain. This CDR3 is 11 amino acids long. The germline gives CDR1 DFQATT, CDR2 SNEGSKA (reference sequence).

Note on this clone: The same CDR3 arises from other DNA sequences in this sample as well. The chain recombines TRBV9 with TRBJ2-1; no firm D call. V gave up 0 bases and J gave up 9 bases, with 4 bases separating them. The CDR3 has 11 amino acids. CDR1 is SGDLS, CDR2 YYNGEE, per germline. The CDR3 here is CASSVGVEQFF. The CDR3 nucleotides are TGTGCCAGCAGCGTAGGGGTTGAGCAGTTCTTC.

This chain links TRBV6-5 with TRBJ1-1, with D maybe TRBD1 (6 bases). Germline loops: CDR1 MNHEY, CDR2 SVGAGI. V was shortened by 6 bases and J by 4 bases, with 15 bases between the two germline ends. The CDR3 covers 14 residues. CDR3 DNA sequence: TGTGCCAGCAGAATCGGGACAATCAGCACTGAAGCTTTCTTT. Protein product: CASRIGTISTEAFF.

The gene calls are TRBV6-1 and TRBJ1-1; D perhaps matches TRBD1 (5 bases). CDR1 and CDR2 (germline): MNHNS, SASEGT. The CDR3 runs to 13 residues. V was shortened by 5 bases and J by 0 bases, with 7 bases between the two germline ends. Here the CDR3 reads CASSPTVNTEAFF. The CDR3 region has the DNA TGTGCCAGCAGTCCGACAGTGAACACTGAAGCTTTCTTT.

As for this clone: A junction boundary mismatches the germline segment, possibly from a read error. The DNA for the CDR3 is TGTGCCAGCAGTGAGTCGGGACAGGGCCTAGTACGACATTTT. Translating it yields CASSESGQGLVRHF. The rearrangement joins TRBV2 to TRBJ1-3; 9 bases align to TRBD1. The germline V gene has CDR1 SNHLY and CDR2 FYNNEI. The CDR3 consists of 14 residues.

The chain carries TRBV5-1 and TRBJ2-7; D possibly uses TRBD1 or TRBD2 (5 bases each). The CDR3 extends over 19 amino acids. Germline V gene sequence: CDR1 SGHRS, CDR2 YFSETQ. Trimming took 0 bases from V and 5 from J, leaving 27 bases between them. CDR3 loop: CASSLGSGGGVKGTHEQYF. Written as DNA, the CDR3 is TGCGCCAGCAGCTTGGGCTCTGGTGGGGGTGTCAAAGGGACCCACGAGCAGTACTTC.

The rearrangement joins TRBV5-1 to TRBJ1-1, with D tentatively TRBD1 (5 bases). The ends were cut back, 4 bases at V and 7 bases at J, with 8 bases in the middle. Germline V gives CDR1 SGHRS, CDR2 YFSETQ. The CDR3 runs to 11 residues. Here the CDR3 reads CASSLRDEAFF. The CDR3 region has the DNA TGCGCCAGCAGCCTCAGGGATGAAGCTTTCTTT.

V gene TRBV20-1 combines with J gene TRBJ2-3; D is undetermined. V lost 2 bases and J 7 bases, leaving 7 bases between the germline ends. CDR1 is DFQATT and CDR2 is SNEGSKA in the germline V gene (reference sequence). The CDR3 sequence is 11 residues long. The CDR3 nucleotides are TGCAGTGCTAGAACAGTGAATACGCAGTATTTT. Protein product: CSARTVNTQYF.

Points on this clone: Other DNA sequences in the sample encode the same CDR3. CDR3 nucleotide sequence: TGTGCCAGCAGCCCAAACGCCGGGACCAGCGTACGGGAGCAGTTCTTC. Translation gives CASSPNAGTSVREQFF. V usage is TRBV7-6 and J usage is TRBJ2-1, with D possibly called TRBD1 or TRBD2 (5 bases each). The CDR3 runs to 16 residues. The germline V and J ends were trimmed by 5 bases and 10 bases, with 24 bases remaining between them. Germline lookup yields CDR1 SGHVS and CDR2 FNYEAQ.

The chain recombines TRBV9 with TRBJ2-5; 9 bases are a match to TRBD1. Germline trimming cut 3 bases from V and 4 bases from J; bases unmatched to any gene: 4. This CDR3 has 14 amino acids. The germline V gene has CDR1 SGDLS and CDR2 YYNGEE. The CDR3 coding sequence is TGTGCCAGCAGCGAACAGGGGGCATTAGAGACCCAGTACTTC. Its protein is CASSEQGALETQYF.